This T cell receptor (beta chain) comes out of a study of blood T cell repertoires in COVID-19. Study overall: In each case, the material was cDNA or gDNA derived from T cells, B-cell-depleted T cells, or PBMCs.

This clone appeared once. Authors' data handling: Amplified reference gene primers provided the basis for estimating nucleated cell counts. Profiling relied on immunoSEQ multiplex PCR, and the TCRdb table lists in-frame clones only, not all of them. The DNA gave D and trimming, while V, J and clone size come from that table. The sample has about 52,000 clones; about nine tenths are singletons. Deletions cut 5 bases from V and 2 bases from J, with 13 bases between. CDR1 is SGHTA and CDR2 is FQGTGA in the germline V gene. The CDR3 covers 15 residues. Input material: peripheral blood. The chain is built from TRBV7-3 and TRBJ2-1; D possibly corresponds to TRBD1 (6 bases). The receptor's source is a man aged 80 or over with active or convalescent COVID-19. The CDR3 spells CASSPREGAYNEQFF. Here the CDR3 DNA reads TGTGCCAGCAGCCCCCGAGAGGGGGCCTACAATGAGCAGTTCTTC.